Presented here are 14 T cell receptor beta chains from one specimen sequenced in a study of OX40 agonist ivuxolimab in advanced cancers. TCRdb's table, derived via immunoSEQ multiplex PCR, lists solely in-frame clones and lacks some. This repertoire shows 53,000 or so clones, less than 90% found once; its top ten account for 0.55% to 0.65%. Sequences were derived from CD4+ or CD8+ T cells sorted from blood, sampled in a trial of the OX40 agonist ivuxolimab. The receptors here all came from an adult with an advanced solid tumor such as melanoma, head and neck, liver or kidney cancer.

The chain recombines TRBV5-5 with TRBJ1-6; 8 bases are shared with TRBD1. CDR1 and CDR2 (germline): SGHKS, YYEKEE (reference sequence). V shed 5 bases, J shed 8 bases, and the junction held 6 bases outside the gene matches. This CDR3 spans 14 amino acids. The CDR3 nucleotides are TGTGCCAGCAGATACGGACAGGGTGATTCACCCCTCCACTTT. This sequence encodes CASRYGQGDSPLHF.

The chain employs TRBV10-3 and TRBJ2-3, with 7 bases fitting TRBD2. CDR3 length: 13 amino acids. Unmatched junction bases numbered 4, after V lost 6 bases and J lost 4 bases. Per germline, CDR1 ENHRY and CDR2 SYGVKD. In DNA form, the CDR3 reads TGTGCCATCAGAGGGACTATGGCAGATACGCAGTATTTT. It encodes CAIRGTMADTQYF.

The genes are TRBV29-1 and TRBJ2-1; D possibly matches TRBD1 or TRBD2 (6 bases each). Germline-derived CDR1 and CDR2 are SQVTM and ANQGSEA. With 1 base removed from V and 9 bases from J, the gap between germline ends came to 13 bases. CDR3 length: 13 residues. The CDR3 DNA reads as TGCAGCGTTGAAGTCGGGGGCGGTCCTGAGCAGTTCTTC. Its protein is CSVEVGGGPEQFF.

The J gene is TRBJ2-3, the V gene TRBV28, with D perhaps matching TRBD1 (6 bases). Trimming cost V 10 bases and J 3 bases, with 20 bases left between them. Germline CDR1 reads MDHEN; CDR2 reads SYDVKM. This CDR3 comprises 15 residues. CDR3 coding DNA: TGTGCCACCACCCCCAGGGGCCTCGGGACAGATACGCAGTATTTT. As protein: CATTPRGLGTDTQYF.

This clone was counted once. V is TRBV6-5 and J is TRBJ1-2; D unresolved. The V and J ends lost 2 bases and 7 bases respectively, with 17 bases between them. The CDR3 is 15 amino acids. Germline V gives CDR1 MNHEY, CDR2 SVGAGI. The CDR3 DNA follows: TGTGCCAGCAGTTACCCCAGTGCCAAAATGGGTGGCTACACCTTC. Amino acids: CASSYPSAKMGGYTF.

V usage is TRBV10-3 and J usage is TRBJ1-5; no firm D call. Germline CDR1 ENHRY, CDR2 SYGVKD. The CDR3 contains 15 residues. Trimming left V 4 bases short and J 2 bases short, with 12 bases between. The CDR3 loop is CAISGKGDGNQPQHF. CDR3 DNA: TGTGCCATCAGTGGGAAGGGTGATGGCAATCAGCCCCAGCATTTT.

The chain combines TRBV2 with TRBJ2-3; D is unclear. Germline V gives CDR1 SNHLY, CDR2 FYNNEI. V was trimmed by 4 bases and J by 5 bases, leaving 7 bases between them. The CDR3 has 12 residues. The CDR3 coding sequence is TGTGCCAGCAGTGGGTTAAGAGATACGCAGTATTTT. It translates to CASSGLRDTQYF.

The rearrangement links TRBV25-1 to TRBJ1-4, with D perhaps matching TRBD1 (5 bases). The CDR3 is made up of 14 amino acids. From germline, CDR1 is MGHDK and CDR2 SYGVNS. The V gene lost 6 bases and the J gene lost 6 bases, with 14 bases spanning the gap. CDR3 amino acids: CASRGTLLDEKLFF. CDR3 in DNA: TGTGCCAGCAGGGGGACTCTGCTGGATGAAAAACTGTTTTTT.

This chain connects TRBV4-3 to TRBJ2-5, with 7 bases fitting TRBD1. Per the germline V gene, CDR1 is LGHNA and CDR2 is YSLEER. The ends lost 1 base at V and 4 bases at J; junction bases unmatched: 6. The CDR3 runs 15 residues. In DNA, the CDR3 is TGCGCCAGCAGCCAAGGGGGGACAGCTAGAGAGACCCAGTACTTC. It translates to CASSQGGTARETQYF.

The chain carries TRBV6-6 and TRBJ2-5, with 8 bases identical to TRBD2. Germline-derived CDR1 and CDR2 are MNHNY and SVGAGI (reference sequence). The CDR3 spans 13 residues. Germline trimming cut 6 bases from V and 5 bases from J; bases unmatched to any gene: 5. CDR3: CASRTTSGETQYF. In DNA form, the CDR3 reads TGTGCCAGCAGAACTACTAGCGGTGAGACCCAGTACTTC.

The CDR3: CASSVEGLTGYTF. Written as DNA, the CDR3 is TGTGCCAGCAGCGTAGAGGGGCTAACTGGCTACACCTTC. The chain employs TRBV9 and TRBJ1-2; D may be TRBD1 (5 bases). Trimming removed 0 bases from V and 7 bases from J, with 10 bases in between. Germline-derived CDR1 and CDR2 are SGDLS and YYNGEE. This CDR3 region has 13 residues.

This clone has a handful of counts. The chain has TRBV2 and TRBJ2-6; weak D call: TRBD1 (6 bases). Per germline, CDR1 SNHLY and CDR2 FYNNEI. V was shortened by 8 bases and J by 0 bases, with 8 bases between the two germline ends. The CDR3 has 14 residues. The CDR3 protein is CASDRFSGANVLTF. The CDR3 nucleotides are TGTGCCAGCGACAGGTTCTCTGGGGCCAACGTCCTGACTTTC.

This CDR3 is CASSQDRESGNTIYF. The DNA for the CDR3 is TGCGCCAGCAGCCAAGATCGAGAGTCTGGAAACACCATATATTTT. The V call is TRBV4-1, the J call TRBJ1-3; D not certain. Between the trimmed V and J ends, which lost 0 bases and 1 base, there was a span of 7 bases. Germline lookup yields CDR1 MGHRA and CDR2 YSYEKL. The CDR3 has 15 residues.

This CDR3 reads CASSETGRRRTDTQYF. The CDR3 coding sequence is TGTGCCAGCAGTGAAACTGGGAGGAGACGGACAGATACGCAGTATTTT. The genes are TRBV25-1 and TRBJ2-3; possible D gene TRBD2, 6 bases. Germline-derived CDR1 and CDR2 are MGHDK and SYGVNS. This CDR3 contains 16 residues. Trimming shortened V by 2 bases and J by 3 bases, and 15 bases separated the two germline ends.